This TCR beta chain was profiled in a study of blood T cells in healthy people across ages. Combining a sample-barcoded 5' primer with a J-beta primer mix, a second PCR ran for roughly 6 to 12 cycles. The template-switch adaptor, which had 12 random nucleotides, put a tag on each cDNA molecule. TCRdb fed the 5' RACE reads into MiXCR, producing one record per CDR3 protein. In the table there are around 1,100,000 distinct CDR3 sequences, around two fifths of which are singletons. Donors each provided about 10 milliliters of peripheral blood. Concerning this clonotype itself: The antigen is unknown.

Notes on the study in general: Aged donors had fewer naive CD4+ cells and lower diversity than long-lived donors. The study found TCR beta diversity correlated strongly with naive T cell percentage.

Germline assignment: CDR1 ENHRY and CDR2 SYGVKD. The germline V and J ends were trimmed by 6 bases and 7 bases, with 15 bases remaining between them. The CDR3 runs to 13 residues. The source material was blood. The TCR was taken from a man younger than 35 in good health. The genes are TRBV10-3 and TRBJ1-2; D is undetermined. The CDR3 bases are TGTGCCATCAGACCCGGGCCTCCGGGTGGCTACACCTTC. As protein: CAIRPGPPGGYTF.